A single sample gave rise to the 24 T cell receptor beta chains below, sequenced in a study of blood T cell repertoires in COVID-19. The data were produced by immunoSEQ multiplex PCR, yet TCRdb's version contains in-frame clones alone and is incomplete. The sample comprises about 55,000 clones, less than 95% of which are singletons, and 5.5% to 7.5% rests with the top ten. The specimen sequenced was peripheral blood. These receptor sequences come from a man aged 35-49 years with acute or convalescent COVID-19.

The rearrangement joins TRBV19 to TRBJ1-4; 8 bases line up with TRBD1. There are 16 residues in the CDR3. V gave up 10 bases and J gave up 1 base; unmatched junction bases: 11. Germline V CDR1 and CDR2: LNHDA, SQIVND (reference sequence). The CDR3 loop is CATSWDRSRTNEKLFF. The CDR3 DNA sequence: TGTGCCACTAGCTGGGACAGGTCAAGAACTAATGAAAAACTGTTTTTT.

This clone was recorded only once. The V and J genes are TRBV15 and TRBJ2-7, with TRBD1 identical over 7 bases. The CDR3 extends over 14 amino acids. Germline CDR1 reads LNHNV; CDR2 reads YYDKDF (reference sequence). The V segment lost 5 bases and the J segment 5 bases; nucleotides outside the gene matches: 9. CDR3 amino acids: CATSPGQIKDEQYF. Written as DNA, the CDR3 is TGTGCCACCAGCCCGGGACAGATTAAAGACGAGCAGTACTTC.

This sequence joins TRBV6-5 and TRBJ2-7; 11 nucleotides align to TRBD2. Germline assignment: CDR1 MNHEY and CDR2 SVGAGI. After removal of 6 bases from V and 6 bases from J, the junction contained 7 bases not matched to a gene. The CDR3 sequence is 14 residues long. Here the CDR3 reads CASRVAGGGSEQYF. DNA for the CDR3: TGTGCCAGCAGGGTAGCGGGAGGGGGGAGCGAGCAGTACTTC.

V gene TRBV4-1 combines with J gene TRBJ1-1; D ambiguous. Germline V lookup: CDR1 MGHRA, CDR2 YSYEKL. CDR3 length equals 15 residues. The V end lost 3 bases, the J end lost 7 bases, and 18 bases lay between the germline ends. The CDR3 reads CASSHPGGRYGEAFF. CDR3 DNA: TGCGCCAGCAGCCACCCTGGAGGCAGGTATGGTGAAGCTTTCTTT.

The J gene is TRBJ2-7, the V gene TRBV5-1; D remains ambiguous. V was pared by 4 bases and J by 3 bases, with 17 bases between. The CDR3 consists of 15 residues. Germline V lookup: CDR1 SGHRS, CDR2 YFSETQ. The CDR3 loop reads CASSRDGLNHYEQYF. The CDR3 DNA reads TGCGCCAGCAGCCGTGATGGCTTGAACCACTACGAGCAGTACTTC. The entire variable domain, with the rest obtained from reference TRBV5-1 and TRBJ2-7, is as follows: KAGVTQTPRYLIKTRGQQVTLSCSPISGHRSVSWYQQTPGQGLQFLFEYFSETQRNKGNFPGRFSGRQFSNSRSEMNVSTLELGDSALYLCASSRDGLNHYEQYFGPGTRLTVT.

The CDR3 region has the DNA TGCGCCAGCAGCCTACTAGCGGGGAACACCGGGGAGCTGTTTTTT. Translation: CASSLLAGNTGELFF. The rearrangement links TRBV5-1 to TRBJ2-2, with 9 bases lining up with TRBD2. The V segment lost 4 bases and the J segment 1 base; nucleotides outside the gene matches: 2. CDR1 and CDR2 (germline): SGHRS, YFSETQ. This CDR3 has 15 residues.

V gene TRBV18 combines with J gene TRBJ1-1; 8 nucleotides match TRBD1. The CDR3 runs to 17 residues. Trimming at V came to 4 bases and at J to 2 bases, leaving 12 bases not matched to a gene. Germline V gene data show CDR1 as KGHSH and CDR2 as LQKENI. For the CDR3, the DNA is TGTGCCAGCTCACAATCCAGGGGGCCTAAGCCAAACACTGAAGCTTTCTTT. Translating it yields CASSQSRGPKPNTEAFF.

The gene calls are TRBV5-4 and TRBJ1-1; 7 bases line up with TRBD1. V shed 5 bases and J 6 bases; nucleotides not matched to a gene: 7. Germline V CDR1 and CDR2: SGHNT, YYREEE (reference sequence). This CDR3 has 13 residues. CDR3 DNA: TGTGCCAGCAGACGAGACAGGGCTGCTGAAGCTTTCTTT. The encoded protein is CASRRDRAAEAFF.

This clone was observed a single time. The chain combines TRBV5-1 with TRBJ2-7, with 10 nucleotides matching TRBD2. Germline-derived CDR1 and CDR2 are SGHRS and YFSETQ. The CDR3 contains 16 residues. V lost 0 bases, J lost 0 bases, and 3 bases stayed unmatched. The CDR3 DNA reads TGCGCCAGCAGCTTGGTACTAGCGGGAAACTCCTACGAGCAGTACTTC. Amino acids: CASSLVLAGNSYEQYF.

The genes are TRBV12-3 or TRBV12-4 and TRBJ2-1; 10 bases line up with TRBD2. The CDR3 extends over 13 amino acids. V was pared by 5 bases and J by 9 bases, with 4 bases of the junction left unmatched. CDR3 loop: CASSPRTSGEQFF. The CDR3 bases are TGTGCCAGCAGTCCTCGGACTAGCGGTGAGCAGTTCTTC.

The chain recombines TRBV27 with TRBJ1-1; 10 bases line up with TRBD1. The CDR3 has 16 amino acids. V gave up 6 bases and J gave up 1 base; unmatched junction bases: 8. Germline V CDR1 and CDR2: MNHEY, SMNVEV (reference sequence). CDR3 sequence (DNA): TGTGCCAGCAGCGACAGGGGGCGCGCTAAGAACACTGAAGCTTTCTTT. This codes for CASSDRGRAKNTEAFF.

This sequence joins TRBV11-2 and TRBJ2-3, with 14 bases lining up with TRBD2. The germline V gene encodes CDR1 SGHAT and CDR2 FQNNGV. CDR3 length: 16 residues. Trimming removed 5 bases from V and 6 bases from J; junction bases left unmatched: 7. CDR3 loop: CASSTGTSGSRDTQYF. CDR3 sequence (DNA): TGTGCCAGCAGCACTGGGACTAGCGGGAGTAGGGATACGCAGTATTTT.

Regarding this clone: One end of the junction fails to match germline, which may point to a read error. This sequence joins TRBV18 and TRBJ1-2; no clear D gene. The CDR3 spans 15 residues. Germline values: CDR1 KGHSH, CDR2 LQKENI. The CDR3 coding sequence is TGTGCCAGCTCTCCACTCCCCTGGAGGGTGGATGGCTACACCTTC. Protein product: CASSPLPWRVDGYTF.

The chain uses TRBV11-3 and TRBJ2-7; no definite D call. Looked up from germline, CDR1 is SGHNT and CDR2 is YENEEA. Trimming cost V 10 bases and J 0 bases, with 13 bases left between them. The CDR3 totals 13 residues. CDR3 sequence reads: CATSDGVSYEQYF. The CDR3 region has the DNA TGTGCCACCTCCGACGGAGTCTCCTACGAGCAGTACTTC.

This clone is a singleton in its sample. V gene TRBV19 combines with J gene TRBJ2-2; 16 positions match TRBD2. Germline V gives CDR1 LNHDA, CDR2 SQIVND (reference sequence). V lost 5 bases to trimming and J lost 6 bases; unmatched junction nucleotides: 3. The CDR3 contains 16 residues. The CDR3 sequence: CASSPGTSGRAGELFF. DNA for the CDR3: TGTGCCAGTAGTCCCGGGACTAGCGGGAGGGCCGGGGAGCTGTTTTTT.

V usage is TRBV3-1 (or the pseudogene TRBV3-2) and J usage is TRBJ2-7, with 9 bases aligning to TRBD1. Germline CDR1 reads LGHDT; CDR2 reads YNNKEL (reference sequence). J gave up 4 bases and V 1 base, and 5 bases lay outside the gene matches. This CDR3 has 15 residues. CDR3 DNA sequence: TGTGCCAGCAGCCAAGCCCCGGACAGGGGATACGAGCAGTACTTC. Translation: CASSQAPDRGYEQYF.

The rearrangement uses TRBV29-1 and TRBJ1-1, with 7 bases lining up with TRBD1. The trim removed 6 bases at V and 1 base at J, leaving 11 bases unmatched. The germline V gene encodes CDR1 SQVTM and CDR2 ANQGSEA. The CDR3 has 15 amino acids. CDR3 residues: CSVTKGANANTEAFF. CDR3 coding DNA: TGCAGCGTCACAAAGGGGGCTAACGCGAACACTGAAGCTTTCTTT.

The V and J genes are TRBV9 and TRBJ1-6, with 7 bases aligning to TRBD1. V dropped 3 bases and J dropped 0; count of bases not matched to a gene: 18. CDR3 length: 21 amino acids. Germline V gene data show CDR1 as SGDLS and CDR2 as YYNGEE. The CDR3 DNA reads TGTGCCAGCAGCGCAGCGGGGGGGACAGCTACGTCAAGCTCCTATAATTCACCCCTCCACTTT. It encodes CASSAAGGTATSSSYNSPLHF.

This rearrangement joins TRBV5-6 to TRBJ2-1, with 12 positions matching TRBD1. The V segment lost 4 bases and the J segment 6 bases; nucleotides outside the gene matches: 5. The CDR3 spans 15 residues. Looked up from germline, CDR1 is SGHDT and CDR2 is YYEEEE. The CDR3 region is CASSAGTGGINEQFF. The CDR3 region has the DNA TGTGCCAGCAGCGCGGGGACAGGGGGCATCAATGAGCAGTTCTTC.

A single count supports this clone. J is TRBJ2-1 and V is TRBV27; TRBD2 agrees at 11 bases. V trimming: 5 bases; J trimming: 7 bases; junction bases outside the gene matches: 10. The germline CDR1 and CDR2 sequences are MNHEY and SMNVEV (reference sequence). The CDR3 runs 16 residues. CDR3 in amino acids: CASSPRTSGRRNEQFF. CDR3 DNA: TGTGCCAGCAGTCCCCGAACTAGCGGGAGAAGGAATGAGCAGTTCTTC.

The CDR3 loop reads CASKGTLPSYGYTF. CDR3 in DNA: TGTGCCAGCAAGGGGACACTACCCTCCTATGGCTACACCTTC. This chain uses TRBV6-5 with TRBJ1-2, with D possibly TRBD1 on 6 matching bases. Germline V lookup: CDR1 MNHEY, CDR2 SVGAGI. The CDR3 consists of 14 residues. V dropped 7 bases and J dropped 4 bases, with 16 bases sitting between them.

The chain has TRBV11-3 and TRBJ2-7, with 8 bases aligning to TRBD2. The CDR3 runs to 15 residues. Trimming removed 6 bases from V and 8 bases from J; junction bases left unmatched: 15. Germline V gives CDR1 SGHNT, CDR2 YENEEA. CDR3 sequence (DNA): TGTGCCAGCAGACGGGTCGGGACTAGTGTTCAACAGCAGTACTTC. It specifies CASRRVGTSVQQQYF.

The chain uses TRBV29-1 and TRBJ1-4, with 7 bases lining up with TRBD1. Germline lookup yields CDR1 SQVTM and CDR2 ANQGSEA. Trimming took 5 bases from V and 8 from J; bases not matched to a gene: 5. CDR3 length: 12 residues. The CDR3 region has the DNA TGCAGCGTTAGTCCACAGGGGGAAAAACTGTTTTTT. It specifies CSVSPQGEKLFF.

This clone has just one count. CDR3 bases: TGTGCCAGCAGCCACCGGGATCAGCCCCAGCATTTT. This encodes CASSHRDQPQHF. The rearrangement joins TRBV16 to TRBJ1-5, with unresolved D. V lost 3 bases, J lost 5 bases, and 5 bases lay in between. From germline, CDR1 is KGHSY and CDR2 FQNENV. The CDR3 length is 12 residues.